This T cell receptor beta chain was captured by sequencing in a study of cytomegalovirus exposure and HLA in healthy donors. For the study at large: The approximately 700 first-cohort repertoires shared a platform with the roughly 120 validation repertoires, as reported in a later analysis.

This clone was picked up one time. Germline V gene sequence: CDR1 PRHDT, CDR2 FYEKMQ (reference sequence). With 1 base removed from V and 6 bases from J, the gap between germline ends came to 4 bases. This CDR3 comprises 12 residues. Profiled with immunoSEQ multiplex PCR; TCRdb holds only in-frame clones, not every one. The sample comprises 150,000 to 200,000 clones, about four fifths of which are singletons, and less than 9% rests with the top ten. The sequencing sample was made of PBMCs. The chain joins TRBV13 to TRBJ2-1; D remains ambiguous. The receptor comes from a man between 18 and 35 years old in good health and CMV-seropositive. The CDR3 is CASSLVRNEQFF. The CDR3 nucleotides are TGTGCCAGCAGCTTAGTTCGCAATGAGCAGTTCTTC.